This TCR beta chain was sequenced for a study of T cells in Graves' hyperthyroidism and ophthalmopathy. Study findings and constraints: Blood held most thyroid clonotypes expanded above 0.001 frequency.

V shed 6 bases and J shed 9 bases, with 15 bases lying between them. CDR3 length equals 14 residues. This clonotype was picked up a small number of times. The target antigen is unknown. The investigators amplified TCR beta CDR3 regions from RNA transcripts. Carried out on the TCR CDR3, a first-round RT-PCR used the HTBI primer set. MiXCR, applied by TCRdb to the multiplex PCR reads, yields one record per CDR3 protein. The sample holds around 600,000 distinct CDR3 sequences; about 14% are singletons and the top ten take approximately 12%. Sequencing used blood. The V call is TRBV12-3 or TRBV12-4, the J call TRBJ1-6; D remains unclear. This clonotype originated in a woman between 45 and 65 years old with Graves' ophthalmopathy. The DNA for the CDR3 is TGTGCCAGCAGCACCGGGCAGAACTTTTCACCCCTCCACTTT. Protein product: CASSTGQNFSPLHF.